Sequencing of this TCR beta chain was carried out in a study of T cells in Graves' hyperthyroidism and ophthalmopathy. On the study more broadly: At initial diagnosis, before any treatment had begun, peripheral blood was obtained.

Used for diagnoses were clinical symptoms, serum thyroxine and TRAb, thyroid ultrasound and orbital computed tomography. Amplification of TCR beta CDR3 regions was performed using RNA transcripts as template. An initial round of RT-PCR targeting the TCR CDR3 relied on the HTBI primer set. TCRdb recomputed calls from the multiplex PCR reads with MiXCR, one row per CDR3 protein. The data show some 560,000 distinct CDR3 sequences, 15% to 19% seen once. Ten or more counts support this clonotype. The TCR was taken from a woman between 25 and 40 years old with Graves' hyperthyroidism. Sequencing used blood.

CDR3 sequence (DNA): TGTGCCAGCATGGATTCAGGGACGGTGAACACTGAAGCTTTCTTT. Encoded protein: CASMDSGTVNTEAFF. The J gene is TRBJ1-1, the V gene TRBV7-9, with a weak D call TRBD1 (5 bases). Germline values: CDR1 SEHNR, CDR2 FQNEAQ (reference sequence). This CDR3 has 15 amino acids. Deletions cut 7 bases from V and 0 bases from J, with 15 bases between.